This TCR beta chain was sequenced in a study of blood T cells in healthy people across ages. Notes on the study in general: Long-lived donors carried more naive CD4+ cells and greater diversity than aged donors.

Every participating donor contributed 8 to 10 milliliters of peripheral blood through a draw. The study isolated at least 6 million PBMCs from each sample. Per sample, no less than 6 micrograms of total RNA were extracted. PCR was performed a second time for roughly 7 to 11 cycles using a sample-barcoded 5' primer and a J-beta primer mix. From the 5' RACE reads, TCRdb called clonotypes with MiXCR, one entry per CDR3 protein. The table shows 1.5 million to 2 million distinct CDR3 sequences, with roughly 27% occurring only once. The ends were cut back, 5 bases at V and 7 bases at J, with 12 bases in the middle. The CDR3 runs 13 residues. Germline CDR1 is SSHAT and CDR2 is FNYEAQ (reference sequence). This clonotype turned up a few times. The antigen remains unidentified.

This clonotype was sampled from a woman aged 25 to 45 in good health. This sequence joins TRBV7-7 and TRBJ2-1; perhaps TRBD2 as D (5 bases). The sample was blood. The CDR3 DNA reads as TGTGCCAGCAGCGAGGGCCTAAGGAATGAGCAGTTCTTC. This codes for CASSEGLRNEQFF.